This record covers a single T cell receptor (beta chain). Its antigen is unidentified. The record originates from a study of T cell repertoires in cytomegalovirus infection. Regarding the study as a whole: Summed frequency of public TCR beta families distinguished CMV carriers with the relevant HLA.

Using its own MiXCR run on the reads, TCRdb lists one record per CDR3 protein. The sample records about 770,000 distinct CDR3 sequences, roughly 29% being singletons. The TCR originated in a human donor in good health (CMV status not recorded). Some clones in this sample may be carry-over from other donors' samples. The sample consisted of cultured CD8+ T cells from PBMCs, taken from culture after CMV antigen stimulation.

The chain's CDR3 is CSALDRGEGYTF. In DNA form, the CDR3 reads TGCAGTGCTCTGGACAGGGGAGAAGGCTACACCTTC. This rearrangement joins TRBV20-1 to TRBJ1-2; 9 positions match TRBD1. V gave up 5 bases and J gave up 8 bases; unmatched junction bases: 6. The CDR3 is 12 residues long. The germline V gene encodes CDR1 DFQATT and CDR2 SNEGSKA (reference sequence).